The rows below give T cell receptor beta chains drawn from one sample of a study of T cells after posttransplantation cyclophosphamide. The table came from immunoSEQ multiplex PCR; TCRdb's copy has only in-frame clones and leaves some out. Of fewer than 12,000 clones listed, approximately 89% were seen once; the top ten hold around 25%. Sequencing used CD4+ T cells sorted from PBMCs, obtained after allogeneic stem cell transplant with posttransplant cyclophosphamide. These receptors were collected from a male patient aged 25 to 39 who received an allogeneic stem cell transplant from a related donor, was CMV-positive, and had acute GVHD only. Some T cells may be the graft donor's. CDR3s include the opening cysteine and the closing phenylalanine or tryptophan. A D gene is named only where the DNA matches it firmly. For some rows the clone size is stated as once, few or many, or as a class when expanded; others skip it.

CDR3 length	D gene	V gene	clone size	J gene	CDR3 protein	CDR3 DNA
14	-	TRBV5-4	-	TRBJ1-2	CASSLARTTDSYTF	TGTGCCAGCAGCTTGGCCCGGACGACAGATAGCTACACCTTC
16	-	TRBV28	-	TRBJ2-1	CASSFESYYGYNEQFF	TGTGCCAGCAGTTTCGAAAGCTACTACGGCTACAATGAGCAGTTCTTC
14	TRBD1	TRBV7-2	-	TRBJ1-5	CASSSTGFNQPQHF	TGTGCCAGCAGCTCGACAGGGTTCAATCAGCCCCAGCATTTT
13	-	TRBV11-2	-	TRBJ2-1	CASSLGGGTEQFF	TGTGCCAGCAGCTTAGGGGGGGGCACTGAGCAGTTCTTC
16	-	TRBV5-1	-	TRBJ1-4	CASSLLGVSTNEKLFF	TGCGCCAGCAGCTTGCTCGGGGTATCAACTAATGAAAAACTGTTTTTT
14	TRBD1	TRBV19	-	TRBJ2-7	CASSIRDSPYEQYF	TGTGCCAGTAGTATCCGGGACAGTCCTTACGAGCAGTACTTC
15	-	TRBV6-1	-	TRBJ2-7	CASSPLAGQPYEQYF	TGTGCCAGCAGTCCCCTGGCGGGGCAGCCCTACGAGCAGTACTTC
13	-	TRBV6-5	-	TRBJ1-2	CASSYNRDYGYTF	TGTGCCAGCAGTTACAACAGAGACTATGGCTACACCTTC
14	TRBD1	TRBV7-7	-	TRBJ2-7	CASSVGQGHYEQYF	TGTGCCAGCAGCGTTGGACAGGGCCACTACGAGCAGTACTTC
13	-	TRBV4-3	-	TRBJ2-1	CASSPRTVDEQFF	TGCGCCAGCAGCCCCCGGACAGTCGATGAGCAGTTCTTC
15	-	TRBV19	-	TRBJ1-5	CASSAIAGGNQPQHF	TGTGCCAGTAGCGCTATCGCAGGGGGCAATCAGCCCCAGCATTTT
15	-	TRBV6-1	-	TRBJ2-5	CASDSRGDGKETQYF	TGTGCCAGCGACTCTCGCGGGGACGGGAAAGAGACCCAGTACTTC
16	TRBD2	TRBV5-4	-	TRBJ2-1	CASSQRRGGQFNEQFF	TGTGCCAGCAGCCAAAGGCGGGGGGGCCAATTCAATGAGCAGTTCTTC
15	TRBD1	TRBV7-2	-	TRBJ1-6	CASSRDRAKNSPLHF	TGTGCCAGCAGCAGGGACAGGGCAAAAAATTCACCCCTCCACTTT
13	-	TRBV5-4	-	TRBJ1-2	CASSLSGGDGYTF	TGTGCCAGCAGCTTGTCGGGGGGGGATGGCTACACCTTC
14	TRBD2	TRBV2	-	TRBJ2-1	CASSEERGRGEQFF	TGTGCCAGCAGTGAAGAGCGGGGGCGGGGAGAGCAGTTCTTC
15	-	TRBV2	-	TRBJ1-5	CASTLNRASNQPQHF	TGTGCCAGCACCTTGAACAGGGCTAGCAATCAGCCCCAGCATTTT
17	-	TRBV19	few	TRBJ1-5	CASSKKGQQYSNQPQHF	TGTGCCAGTAGCAAGAAGGGGCAGCAGTATAGCAATCAGCCCCAGCATTTT
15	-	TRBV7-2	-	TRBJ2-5	CASSWAHAPQETQYF	TGTGCCAGCAGCTGGGCACACGCCCCCCAAGAGACCCAGTACTTC
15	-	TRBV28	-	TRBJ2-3	CASSLSWGDTDTQYF	TGTGCCAGCAGTTTATCCTGGGGAGACACAGATACGCAGTATTTT
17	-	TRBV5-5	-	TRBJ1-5	CASSLSVTEPNNQPQHF	TGTGCCAGCAGCTTATCGGTAACCGAACCAAACAATCAGCCCCAGCATTTT
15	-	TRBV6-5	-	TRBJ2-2	CASSYLGGNTGELFF	TGTGCCAGCAGTTACTTGGGGGGAAACACCGGGGAGCTGTTTTTT
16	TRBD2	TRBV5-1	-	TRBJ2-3	CASSLEAGGGKDTQYF	TGCGCCAGCAGCTTGGAAGCGGGGGGCGGAAAAGATACGCAGTATTTT
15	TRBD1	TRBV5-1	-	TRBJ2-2	CASSSNRGPTGELFF	TGCGCCAGCAGCTCGAACAGGGGACCGACCGGGGAGCTGTTTTTT
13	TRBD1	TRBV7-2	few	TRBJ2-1	CASSLDRGSEQFF	TGTGCCAGCAGCTTAGACAGGGGGAGTGAGCAGTTCTTC
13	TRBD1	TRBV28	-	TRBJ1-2	CASSPTGAYGYTF	TGTGCCAGCAGTCCGACAGGGGCCTATGGCTACACCTTC
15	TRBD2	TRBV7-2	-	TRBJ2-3	CASSLSSSGGGTQYF	TGTGCCAGCAGCTTATCCTCTAGCGGGGGGGGTACGCAGTATTTT
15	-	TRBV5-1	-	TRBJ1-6	CASSLEAGYNSPLHF	TGCGCCAGCAGCTTGGAGGCCGGGTATAATTCACCCCTCCACTTT
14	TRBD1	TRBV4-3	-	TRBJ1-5	CASSQNRGGQPQHF	TGCGCCAGCAGCCAAAACAGGGGTGGTCAGCCCCAGCATTTT
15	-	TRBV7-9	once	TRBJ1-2	CASSLAEVRSYGYTF	TGTGCCAGCAGCTTAGCGGAGGTCCGCTCCTATGGCTACACCTTC
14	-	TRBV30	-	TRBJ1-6	CAWNVDSQGSPLHF	TGTGCCTGGAATGTTGACAGCCAGGGTTCACCCCTCCACTTT
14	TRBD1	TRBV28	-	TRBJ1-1	CASSRDRMNTEAFF	TGTGCCAGCAGCCGGGACAGGATGAACACTGAAGCTTTCTTT
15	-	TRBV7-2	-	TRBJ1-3	CASSSGSASGNTIYF	TGTGCCAGCAGCTCCGGTTCCGCCTCTGGAAACACCATATATTTT
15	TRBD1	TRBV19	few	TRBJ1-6	CASRRQGMDNSPLHF	TGTGCCAGTAGGAGACAGGGCATGGATAATTCACCCCTCCACTTT
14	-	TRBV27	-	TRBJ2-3	CASRRQVLTDTQYF	TGTGCCAGCAGGAGACAGGTTCTGACAGATACGCAGTATTTT
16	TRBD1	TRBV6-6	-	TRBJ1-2	CASSGYGQGAYNGYTF	TGTGCCAGCAGCGGCTATGGACAGGGGGCTTACAATGGCTACACCTTC
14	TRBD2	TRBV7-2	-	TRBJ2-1	CAGSGIAGVNEQFF	TGTGCCGGCAGCGGGATAGCGGGGGTCAATGAGCAGTTCTTC
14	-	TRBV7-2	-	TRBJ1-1	CASSVSLRNTEAFF	TGTGCCAGCAGCGTCAGTTTAAGAAACACTGAAGCTTTCTTT
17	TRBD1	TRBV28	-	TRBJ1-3	CASSTAGQGLTRNTIYF	TGTGCCAGCAGTACCGCGGGACAGGGCCTCACTAGAAACACCATATATTTT
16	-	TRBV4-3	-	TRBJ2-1	CASSQGSSGSYNEQFF	TGCGCCAGCAGCCAAGGTAGTAGCGGCTCCTACAATGAGCAGTTCTTC
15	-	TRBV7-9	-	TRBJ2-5	CASTHSGQPQETQYF	TGTGCCAGCACACACTCCGGACAGCCCCAAGAGACCCAGTACTTC
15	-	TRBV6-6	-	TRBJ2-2	CASSESAGSTGELFF	TGCGCCAGCAGTGAGTCAGCCGGGAGCACCGGGGAGCTGTTTTTT
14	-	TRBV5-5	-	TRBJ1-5	CASSLRYSNQPQHF	TGTGCCAGCAGCTTGCGGTATAGCAATCAGCCCCAGCATTTT